The rows below give T cell receptor beta chains drawn from one sample of a study of blood T cell repertoires in COVID-19. Data came from immunoSEQ multiplex PCR; TCRdb stores just in-frame clones and leaves some out. The repertoire has approximately 290,000 clones, approximately 85% of them found once; the top ten carry approximately 4%. Sequenced material: PBMCs or T cells enriched from blood (not recorded which). These TCRs come from a woman in her 30s who had recovered from COVID-19. Both conserved end residues are part of each CDR3. Fields, in order: CDR3 protein, V gene, J gene.

CDR3aa: CANLGSGRWYNEQFF
v_gene: TRBV2
j_gene: TRBJ2-1

CDR3aa: CASSLGGQPLDTQYF
v_gene: TRBV27
j_gene: TRBJ2-3

CDR3aa: CASSSGGGAFF
v_gene: TRBV13
j_gene: TRBJ1-1

CDR3aa: CASSLGETNTEAFF
v_gene: TRBV7-6
j_gene: TRBJ1-1

CDR3aa: CASSQVQGRTEAFF
v_gene: TRBV3-1/TRBV3-2
j_gene: TRBJ1-1

CDR3aa: CASSSAQEFYSNQPQHF
v_gene: TRBV28
j_gene: TRBJ1-5

CDR3aa: CASSQATLAGRGNTIYF
v_gene: TRBV3-1/TRBV3-2
j_gene: TRBJ1-3

CDR3aa: CARRSTLRVFDDLAKNIQYF
v_gene: TRBV27
j_gene: TRBJ2-4

CDR3aa: CASSPDSLNQPQHF
v_gene: TRBV6-5
j_gene: TRBJ1-5

CDR3aa: CASSLGGQGRMGYTF
v_gene: TRBV5-4
j_gene: TRBJ1-2

CDR3aa: CASSQGRGNSPLHF
v_gene: TRBV3-1/TRBV3-2
j_gene: TRBJ1-6

CDR3aa: CASRRTPAGELFF
v_gene: TRBV6-5
j_gene: TRBJ2-2

CDR3aa: CASSLGGGKSTGELFF
v_gene: TRBV7-9
j_gene: TRBJ2-2

CDR3aa: CASRPDSQTYNEQFF
v_gene: TRBV6-5
j_gene: TRBJ2-1

CDR3aa: CASSQDSGPSGDSYEQYF
v_gene: TRBV4-2
j_gene: TRBJ2-7

CDR3aa: CASSGGPSAPLSGNTIYF
v_gene: TRBV10-1
j_gene: TRBJ1-3

CDR3aa: CASSRDRGTYEQYF
v_gene: TRBV5-5
j_gene: TRBJ2-7